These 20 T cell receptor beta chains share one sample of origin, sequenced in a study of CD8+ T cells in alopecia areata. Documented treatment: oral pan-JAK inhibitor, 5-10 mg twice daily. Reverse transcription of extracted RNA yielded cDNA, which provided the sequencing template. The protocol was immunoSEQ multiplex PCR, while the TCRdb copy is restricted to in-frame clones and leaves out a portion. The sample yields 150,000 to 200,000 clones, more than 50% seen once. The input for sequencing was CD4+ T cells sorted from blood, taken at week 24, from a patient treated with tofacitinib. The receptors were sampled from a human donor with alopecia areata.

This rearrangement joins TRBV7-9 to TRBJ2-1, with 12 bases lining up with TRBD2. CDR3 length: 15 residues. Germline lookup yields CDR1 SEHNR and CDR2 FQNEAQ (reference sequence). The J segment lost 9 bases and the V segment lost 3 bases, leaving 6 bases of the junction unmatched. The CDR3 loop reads CASSFGLAGPGEQFF. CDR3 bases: TGTGCCAGCAGCTTTGGACTAGCGGGGCCGGGTGAGCAGTTCTTC.

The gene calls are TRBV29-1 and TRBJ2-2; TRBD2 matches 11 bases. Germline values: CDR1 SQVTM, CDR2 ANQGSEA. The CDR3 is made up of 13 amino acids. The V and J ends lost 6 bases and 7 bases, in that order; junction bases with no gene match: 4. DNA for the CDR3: TGCAGCGTCACTAGCGGGGGTGGCGGGGAGCTGTTTTTT. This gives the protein CSVTSGGGGELFF.

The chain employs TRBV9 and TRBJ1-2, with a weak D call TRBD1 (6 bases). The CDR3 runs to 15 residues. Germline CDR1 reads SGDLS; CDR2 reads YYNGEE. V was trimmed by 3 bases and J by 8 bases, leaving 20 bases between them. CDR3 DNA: TGTGCCAGCAGCGCCCGCTGGGACACGGTCGAGGGCTACACCTTC. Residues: CASSARWDTVEGYTF.

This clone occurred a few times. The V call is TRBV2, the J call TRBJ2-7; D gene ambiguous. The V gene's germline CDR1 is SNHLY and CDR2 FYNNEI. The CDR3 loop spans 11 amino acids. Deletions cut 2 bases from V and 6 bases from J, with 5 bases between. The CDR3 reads CASSETAEQYF. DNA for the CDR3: TGTGCCAGCAGTGAAACAGCCGAGCAGTACTTC.

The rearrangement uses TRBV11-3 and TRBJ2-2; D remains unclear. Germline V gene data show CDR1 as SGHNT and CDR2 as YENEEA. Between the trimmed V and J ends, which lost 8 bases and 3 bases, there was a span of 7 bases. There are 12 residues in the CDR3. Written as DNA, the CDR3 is TGTGCCAGCGTTCTGTACACCGGGGAGCTGTTTTTT. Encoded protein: CASVLYTGELFF.

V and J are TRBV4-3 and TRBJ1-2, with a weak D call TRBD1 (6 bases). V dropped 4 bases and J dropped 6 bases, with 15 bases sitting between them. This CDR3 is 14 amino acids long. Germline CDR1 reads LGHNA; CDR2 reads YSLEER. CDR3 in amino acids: CASSLTDSRDGYTF. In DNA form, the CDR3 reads TGCGCCAGCAGCCTTACGGACAGTCGGGATGGCTACACCTTC.

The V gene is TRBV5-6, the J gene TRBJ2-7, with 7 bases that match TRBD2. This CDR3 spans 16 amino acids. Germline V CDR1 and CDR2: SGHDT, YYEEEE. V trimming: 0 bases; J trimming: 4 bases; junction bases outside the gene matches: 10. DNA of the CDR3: TGTGCCAGCAGCTTGGCGGGACTAAGCCCTCGGTACGAGCAGTACTTC. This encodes CASSLAGLSPRYEQYF.

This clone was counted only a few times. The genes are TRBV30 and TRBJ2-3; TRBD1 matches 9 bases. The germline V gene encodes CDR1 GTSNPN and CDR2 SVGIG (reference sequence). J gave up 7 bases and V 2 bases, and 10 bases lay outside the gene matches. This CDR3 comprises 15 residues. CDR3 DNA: TGTGCCTGGAGTCATCGGGACAGGGTGCCATATACGCAGTATTTT. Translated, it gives CAWSHRDRVPYTQYF.

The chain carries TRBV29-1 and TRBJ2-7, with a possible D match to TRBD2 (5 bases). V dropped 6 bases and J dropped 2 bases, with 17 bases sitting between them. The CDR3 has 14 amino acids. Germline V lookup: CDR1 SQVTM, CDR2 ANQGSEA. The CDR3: CSVRGPIEAYEQYF. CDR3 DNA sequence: TGCAGCGTCAGAGGGCCTATCGAAGCCTACGAGCAGTACTTC.

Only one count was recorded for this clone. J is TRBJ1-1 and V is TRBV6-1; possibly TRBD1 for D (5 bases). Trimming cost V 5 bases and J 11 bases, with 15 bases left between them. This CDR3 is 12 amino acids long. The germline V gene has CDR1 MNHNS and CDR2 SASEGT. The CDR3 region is CASSLGVPGAFF. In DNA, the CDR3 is TGTGCCAGCAGTTTAGGGGTACCTGGGGCTTTCTTT.

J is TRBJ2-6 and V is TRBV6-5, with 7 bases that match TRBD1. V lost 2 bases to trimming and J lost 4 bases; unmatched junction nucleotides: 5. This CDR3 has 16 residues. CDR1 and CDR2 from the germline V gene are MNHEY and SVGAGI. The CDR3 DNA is TGTGCCAGCAGTTACGAGGGGGCGACCGGGGCCAACGTCCTGACTTTC. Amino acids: CASSYEGATGANVLTF.

As DNA, the CDR3 is TGTGCCAGCAGCTTGGACTGGACAGCATACGAGCAGTACTTC. It yields the protein CASSLDWTAYEQYF. The chain combines TRBV5-6 with TRBJ2-7; perhaps TRBD1 as D (6 bases). The CDR3 has 14 residues. In germline, CDR1 is SGHDT, CDR2 YYEEEE. The V gene lost 0 bases and the J gene lost 4 bases, with 11 bases spanning the gap.

The CDR3 DNA reads as TGTGCCAGCAGTTACCCCCTAGCGGGGATCGCCGGGGAGCTGTTTTTT. It is translated as CASSYPLAGIAGELFF. The gene calls are TRBV6-6 and TRBJ2-2; 9 bases match TRBD2. Germline lookup yields CDR1 MNHNY and CDR2 SVGAGI (reference sequence). V lost 2 bases, J lost 6 bases, and 7 bases stayed unmatched. The CDR3 consists of 16 residues.

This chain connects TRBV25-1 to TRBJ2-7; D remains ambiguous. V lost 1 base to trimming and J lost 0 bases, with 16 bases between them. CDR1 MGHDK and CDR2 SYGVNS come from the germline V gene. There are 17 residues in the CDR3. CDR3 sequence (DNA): TGTGCCAGCAGTGAATTGATCCGAGACTCCGTCTCCTACGAGCAGTACTTC. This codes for CASSELIRDSVSYEQYF.

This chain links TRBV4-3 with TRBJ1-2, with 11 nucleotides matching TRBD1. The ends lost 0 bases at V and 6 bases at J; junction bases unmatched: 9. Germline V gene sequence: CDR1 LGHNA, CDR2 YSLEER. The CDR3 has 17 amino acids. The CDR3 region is CASSQDLVGQGANGYTF. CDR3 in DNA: TGCGCCAGCAGCCAAGATTTGGTCGGACAGGGGGCGAATGGCTACACCTTC.

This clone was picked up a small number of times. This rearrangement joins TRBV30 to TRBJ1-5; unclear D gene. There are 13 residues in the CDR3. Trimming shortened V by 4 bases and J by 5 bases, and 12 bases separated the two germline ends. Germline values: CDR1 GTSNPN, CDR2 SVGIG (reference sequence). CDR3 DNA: TGTGCCTGGACCGGCCGCGCCGATCAGCCCCAGCATTTT. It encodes CAWTGRADQPQHF.

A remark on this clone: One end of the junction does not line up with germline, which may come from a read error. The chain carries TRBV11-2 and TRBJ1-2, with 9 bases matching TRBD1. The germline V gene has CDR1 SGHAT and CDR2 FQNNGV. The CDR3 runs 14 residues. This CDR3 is CVSSSPGQGGGYTF. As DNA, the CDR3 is TGTGTCAGCAGCTCACCGGGACAGGGTGGTGGCTACACCTTC. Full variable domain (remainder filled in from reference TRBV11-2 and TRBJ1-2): EAGVAQSPRYKIIEKRQSVAFWCNPISGHATLYWYQQILGQGPKLLIQFQNNGVVDDSQLPKDRFSAERLKGVDSTLKIQPAKLEDSAVYLCVSSSPGQGGGYTFGSGTRLTVV.

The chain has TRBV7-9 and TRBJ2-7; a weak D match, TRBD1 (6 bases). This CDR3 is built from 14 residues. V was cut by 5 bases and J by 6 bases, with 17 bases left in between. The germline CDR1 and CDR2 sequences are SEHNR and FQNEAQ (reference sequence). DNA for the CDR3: TGTGCCAGCAGCGACCCTGACAGGTCCCGCGAGCAGTACTTC. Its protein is CASSDPDRSREQYF.

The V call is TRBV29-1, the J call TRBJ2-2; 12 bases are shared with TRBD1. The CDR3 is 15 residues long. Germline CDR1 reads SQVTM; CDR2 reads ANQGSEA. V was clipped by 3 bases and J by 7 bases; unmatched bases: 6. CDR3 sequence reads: CSVDGTGGAIGELFF. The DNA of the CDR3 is TGCAGCGTTGATGGGACAGGGGGCGCGATCGGGGAGCTGTTTTTT.

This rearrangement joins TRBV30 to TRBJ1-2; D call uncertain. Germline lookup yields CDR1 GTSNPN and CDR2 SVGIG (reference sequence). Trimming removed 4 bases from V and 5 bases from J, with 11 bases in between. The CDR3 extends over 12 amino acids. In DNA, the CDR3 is TGTGCCTGGATGGGAAAGGGATATGGCTACACCTTC. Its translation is CAWMGKGYGYTF. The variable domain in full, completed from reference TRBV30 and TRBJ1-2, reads SQTIHQWPATLVQPVGSPLSLECTVEGTSNPNLYWYRQAAGRGLQLLFYSVGIGQISSEVPQNLSASRPQDRQFILSSKKLLLSDSGFYLCAWMGKGYGYTFGSGTRLTVV.